The TCR beta chain under discussion was sequenced for a study of identical twins. Whole-study findings and limits: For zero-insertion analyses, partial confounding could come from invariant MAIT and iNKT cells. Abundant beta clonotypes from cord blood had fewer insertions, unlike memory repertoires, which showed none. Alpha sequences out of frame and shared by twins had excess low generation probability.

This clonotype was seen more than once but under ten times. The antigen is not known. The CDR3 is 16 amino acids. Germline V gives CDR1 SGHVS, CDR2 FNYEAQ. V was shortened by 6 bases and J by 5 bases, with 19 bases between the two germline ends. Via MiXCR, TCRdb re-called the 5' RACE reads, giving one row per CDR3 protein. This table holds 400,000 to 600,000 distinct CDR3 sequences, approximately 20% found once. These data were also reused for a study on yellow fever vaccine responses in identical twins. As that report states: A vaccine T cell response that seemed partly convergent and partly personalized was reported in twins.

Sequences were obtained from CD4+ T cells sorted from blood. This clonotype was obtained from a woman younger than 30 in good health. The V call is TRBV7-6, the J call TRBJ2-2, with D perhaps TRBD1 (6 bases). CDR3 DNA: TGTGCCAGCAGAAAATCTGCAGGGGCGTGGACCGGGGAGCTGTTTTTT. Translation gives CASRKSAGAWTGELFF. Full variable domain (remainder filled in from reference TRBV7-6 and TRBJ2-2): GAGVSQSPRYKVTKRGQDVALRCDPISGHVSLYWYRQALGQGPEFLTYFNYEAQQDKSGLPNDRFSAERPEGSISTLTIQRTEQRDSAMYRCASRKSAGAWTGELFFGEGSRLTVL.